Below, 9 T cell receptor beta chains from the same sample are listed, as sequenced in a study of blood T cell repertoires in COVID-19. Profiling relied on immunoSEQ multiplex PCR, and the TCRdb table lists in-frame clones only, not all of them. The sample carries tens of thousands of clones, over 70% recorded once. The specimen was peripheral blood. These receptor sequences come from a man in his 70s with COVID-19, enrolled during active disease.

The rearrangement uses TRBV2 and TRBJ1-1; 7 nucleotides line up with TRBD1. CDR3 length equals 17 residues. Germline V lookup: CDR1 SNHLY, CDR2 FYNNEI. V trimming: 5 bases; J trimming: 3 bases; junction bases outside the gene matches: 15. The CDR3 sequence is CASSPPPATGRDTEAFF. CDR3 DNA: TGTGCCAGCAGTCCCCCCCCCGCGACAGGGAGAGACACTGAAGCTTTCTTT.

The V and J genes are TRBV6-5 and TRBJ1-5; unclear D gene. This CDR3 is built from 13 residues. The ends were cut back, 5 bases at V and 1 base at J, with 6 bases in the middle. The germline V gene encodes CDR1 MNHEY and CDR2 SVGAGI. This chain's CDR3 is CASSTTSNQPQHF. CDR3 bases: TGTGCCAGCAGTACAACAAGCAATCAGCCCCAGCATTTT.

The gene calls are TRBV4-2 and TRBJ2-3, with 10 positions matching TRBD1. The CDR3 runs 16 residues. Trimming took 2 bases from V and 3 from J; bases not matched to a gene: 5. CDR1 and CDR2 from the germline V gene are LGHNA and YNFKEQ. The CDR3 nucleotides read TGTGCCAGCAGCCAAAAGGGACAGGGGATGACAGATACGCAGTATTTT. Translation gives CASSQKGQGMTDTQYF.

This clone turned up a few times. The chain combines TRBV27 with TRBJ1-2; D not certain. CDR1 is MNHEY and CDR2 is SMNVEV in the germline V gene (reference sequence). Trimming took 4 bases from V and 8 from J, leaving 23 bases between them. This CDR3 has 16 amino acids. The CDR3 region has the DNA TGTGCCAGCAGTTCGCCAGCGACTTCCCCATTTGGAGGCTACACCTTC. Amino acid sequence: CASSSPATSPFGGYTF.

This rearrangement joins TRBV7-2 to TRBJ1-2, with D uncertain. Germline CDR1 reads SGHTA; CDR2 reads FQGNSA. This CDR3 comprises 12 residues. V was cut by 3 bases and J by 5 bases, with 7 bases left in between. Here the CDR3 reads CASSLLQYGYTF. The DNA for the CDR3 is TGTGCCAGCAGCTTGCTACAGTATGGCTACACCTTC.

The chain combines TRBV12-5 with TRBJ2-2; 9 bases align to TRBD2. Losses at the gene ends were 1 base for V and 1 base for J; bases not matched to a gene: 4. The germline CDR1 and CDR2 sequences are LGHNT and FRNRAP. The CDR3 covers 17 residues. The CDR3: CASGLGAGGWNTGELFF. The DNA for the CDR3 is TGTGCTAGTGGTTTGGGAGCGGGAGGCTGGAACACCGGGGAGCTGTTTTTT.

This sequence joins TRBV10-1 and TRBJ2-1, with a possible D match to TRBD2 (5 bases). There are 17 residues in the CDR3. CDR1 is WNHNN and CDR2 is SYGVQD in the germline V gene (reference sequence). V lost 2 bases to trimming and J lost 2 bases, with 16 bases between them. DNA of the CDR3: TGCGCCAGCAGTGAGACCAGAACTAGTGCTGCCTACAATGAGCAGTTCTTC. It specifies CASSETRTSAAYNEQFF.

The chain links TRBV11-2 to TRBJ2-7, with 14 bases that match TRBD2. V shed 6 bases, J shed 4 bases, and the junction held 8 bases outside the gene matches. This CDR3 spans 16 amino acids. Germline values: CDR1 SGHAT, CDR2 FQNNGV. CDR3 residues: CASRVTSGRAVYEQYF. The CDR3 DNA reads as TGTGCCAGCAGAGTGACTAGCGGGAGGGCCGTTTACGAGCAGTACTTC.

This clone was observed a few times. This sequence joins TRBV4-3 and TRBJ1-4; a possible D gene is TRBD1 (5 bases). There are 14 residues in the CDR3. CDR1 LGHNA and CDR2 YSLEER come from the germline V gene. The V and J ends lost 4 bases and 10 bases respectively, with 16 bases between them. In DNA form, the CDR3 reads TGCGCCAGCAGCCCTCGGGACTCCTACGGAAAACTGTTTTTT. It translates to CASSPRDSYGKLFF.